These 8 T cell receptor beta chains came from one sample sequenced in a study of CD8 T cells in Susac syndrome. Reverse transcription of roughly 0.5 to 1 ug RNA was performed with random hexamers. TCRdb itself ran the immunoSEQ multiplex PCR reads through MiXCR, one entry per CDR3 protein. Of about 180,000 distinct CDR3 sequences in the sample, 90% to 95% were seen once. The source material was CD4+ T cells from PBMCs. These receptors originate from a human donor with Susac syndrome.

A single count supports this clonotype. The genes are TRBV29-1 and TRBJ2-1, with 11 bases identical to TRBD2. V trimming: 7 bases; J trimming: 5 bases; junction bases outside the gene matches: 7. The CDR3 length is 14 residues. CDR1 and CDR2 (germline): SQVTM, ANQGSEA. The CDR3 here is CSGQLAGVNNEQFF. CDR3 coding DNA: TGCAGCGGCCAACTAGCGGGAGTTAACAATGAGCAGTTCTTC.

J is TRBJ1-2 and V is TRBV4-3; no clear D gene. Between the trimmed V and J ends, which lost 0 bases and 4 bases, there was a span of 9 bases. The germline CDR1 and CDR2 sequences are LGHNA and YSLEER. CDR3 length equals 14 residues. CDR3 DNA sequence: TGCGCCAGCAGCCAAGATGTAGCAAGCTATGGCTACACCTTC. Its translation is CASSQDVASYGYTF.

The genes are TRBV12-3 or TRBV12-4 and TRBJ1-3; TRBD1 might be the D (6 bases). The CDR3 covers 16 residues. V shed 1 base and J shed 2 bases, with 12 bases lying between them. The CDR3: CASSLGAGEAGNTIYF. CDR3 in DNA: TGTGCCAGCAGTTTAGGGGCAGGGGAGGCTGGAAACACCATATATTTT.

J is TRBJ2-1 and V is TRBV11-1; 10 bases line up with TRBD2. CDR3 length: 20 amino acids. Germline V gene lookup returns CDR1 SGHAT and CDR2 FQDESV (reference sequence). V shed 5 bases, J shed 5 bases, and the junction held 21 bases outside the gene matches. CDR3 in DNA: TGTGCCAGCAGCGAAGCACACCGGGGGAAAGGACTAGCGGAAAACAATGAGCAGTTCTTC. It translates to CASSEAHRGKGLAENNEQFF.

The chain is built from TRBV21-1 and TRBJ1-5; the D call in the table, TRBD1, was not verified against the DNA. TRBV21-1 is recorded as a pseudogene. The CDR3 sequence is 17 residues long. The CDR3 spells CASSKAGSRDSYQPQHF. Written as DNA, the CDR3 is TGTGCCAGCAGCAAAGCAGGGTCAAGGGACAGCTATCAGCCCCAGCATTTT.

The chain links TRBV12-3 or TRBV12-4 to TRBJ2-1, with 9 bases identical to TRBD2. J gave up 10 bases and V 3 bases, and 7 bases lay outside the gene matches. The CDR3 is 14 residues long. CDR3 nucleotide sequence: TGTGCCAGCAGTTTGGGCGGGGGGGCACAGGAGCAGTTCTTC. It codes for CASSLGGGAQEQFF.

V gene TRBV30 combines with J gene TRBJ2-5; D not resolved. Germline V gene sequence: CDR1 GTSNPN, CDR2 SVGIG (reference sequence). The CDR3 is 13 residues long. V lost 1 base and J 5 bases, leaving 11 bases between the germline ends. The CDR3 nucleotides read TGTGCCTGGAGTGCGTGGGTTGTGGAGACCCAGTACTTC. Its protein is CAWSAWVVETQYF. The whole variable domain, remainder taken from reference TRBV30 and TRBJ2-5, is SQTIHQWPATLVQPVGSPLSLECTVEGTSNPNLYWYRQAAGRGLQLLFYSVGIGQISSEVPQNLSASRPQDRQFILSSKKLLLSDSGFYLCAWSAWVVETQYFGPGTRLLVL.

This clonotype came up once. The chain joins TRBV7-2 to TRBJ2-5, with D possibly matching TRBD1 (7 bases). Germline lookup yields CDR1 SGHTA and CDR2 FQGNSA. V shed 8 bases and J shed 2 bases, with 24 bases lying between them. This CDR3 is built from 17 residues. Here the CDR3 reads CASSPGGAGVLQETQYF. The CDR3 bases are TGTGCCAGCTCCCCAGGGGGAGCGGGCGTTTTACAAGAGACCCAGTACTTC.